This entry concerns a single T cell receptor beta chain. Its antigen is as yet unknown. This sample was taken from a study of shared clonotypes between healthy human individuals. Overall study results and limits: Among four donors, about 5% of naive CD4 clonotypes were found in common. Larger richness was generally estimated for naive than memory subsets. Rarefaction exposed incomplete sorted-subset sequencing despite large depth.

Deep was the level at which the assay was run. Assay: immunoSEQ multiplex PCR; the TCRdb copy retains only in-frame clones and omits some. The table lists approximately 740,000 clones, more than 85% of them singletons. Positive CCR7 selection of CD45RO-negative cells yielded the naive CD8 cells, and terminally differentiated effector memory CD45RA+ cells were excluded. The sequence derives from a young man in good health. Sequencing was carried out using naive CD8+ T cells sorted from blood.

The CDR3 sequence is CASSKGLADINEQFF. In DNA form, the CDR3 reads TGTGCCAGCAGCAAGGGACTAGCGGACATTAATGAGCAGTTCTTC. V usage is TRBV7-8 and J usage is TRBJ2-1; 11 nucleotides line up with TRBD2. J gave up 7 bases and V 5 bases, and 7 bases lay outside the gene matches. There are 15 residues in the CDR3. CDR1 and CDR2 from the germline V gene are SGHVS and FQNEAQ.